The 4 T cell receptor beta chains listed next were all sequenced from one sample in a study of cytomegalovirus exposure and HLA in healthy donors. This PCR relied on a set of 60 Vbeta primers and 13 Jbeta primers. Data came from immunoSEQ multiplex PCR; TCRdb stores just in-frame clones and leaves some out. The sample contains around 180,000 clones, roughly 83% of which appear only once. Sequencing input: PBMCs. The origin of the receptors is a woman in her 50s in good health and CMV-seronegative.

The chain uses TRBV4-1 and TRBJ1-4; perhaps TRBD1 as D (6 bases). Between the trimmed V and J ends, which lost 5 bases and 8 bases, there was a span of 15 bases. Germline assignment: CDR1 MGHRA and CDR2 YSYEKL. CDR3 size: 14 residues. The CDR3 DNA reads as TGCGCCAGCAGCTTTGACAGGTTGGGAGAAAAACTGTTTTTT. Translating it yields CASSFDRLGEKLFF.

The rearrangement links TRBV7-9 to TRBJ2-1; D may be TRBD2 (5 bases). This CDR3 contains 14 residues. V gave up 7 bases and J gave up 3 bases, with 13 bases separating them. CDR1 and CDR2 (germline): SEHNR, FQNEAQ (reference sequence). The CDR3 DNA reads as TGTGCCAGCACATCGGGATTAAACTACAATGAGCAGTTCTTC. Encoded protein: CASTSGLNYNEQFF.

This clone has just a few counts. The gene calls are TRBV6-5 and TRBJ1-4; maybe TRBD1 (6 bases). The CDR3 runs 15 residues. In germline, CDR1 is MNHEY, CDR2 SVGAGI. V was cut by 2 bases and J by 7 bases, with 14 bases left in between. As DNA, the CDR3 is TGTGCCAGCAGTTACGCCGGGACAAAGGGTGAAAAACTGTTTTTT. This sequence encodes CASSYAGTKGEKLFF.

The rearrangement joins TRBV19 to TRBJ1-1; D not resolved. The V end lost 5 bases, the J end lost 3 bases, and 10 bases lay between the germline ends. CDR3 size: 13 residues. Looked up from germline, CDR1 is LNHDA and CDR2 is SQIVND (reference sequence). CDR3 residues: CASSEGLYTEAFF. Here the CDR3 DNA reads TGTGCCAGTAGTGAGGGTCTGTACACTGAAGCTTTCTTT.